This T cell receptor beta chain was profiled in a study of blood T cell repertoires in COVID-19. Study information: Specimens from acute and convalescent COVID-19 originated in the United States, Italy and Spain. PBMCs, B-cell-depleted T cells, or T cells provided the cDNA or gDNA that made up the material.

Per the original methods: Estimated nucleated cell counts came from reference gene primer amplification. Using immunoSEQ multiplex PCR, the repertoire was profiled, and TCRdb retains in-frame clones only, with some absent. The V and J calls and clone size were taken over from that table, and D and trimming were inferred from the DNA. The sample includes some 100,000 clones, around 80% of them seen just once. This CDR3 has 13 residues. CDR1 is MNHEY, CDR2 SVGAGI, per germline. V gave up 0 bases and J gave up 12 bases, with 15 bases separating them. This receptor was taken from a human donor in a cohort sampled during active or convalescent COVID-19. The gene calls are TRBV6-5 and TRBJ2-7; D perhaps matches TRBD1 (6 bases). Source material: peripheral blood. The CDR3 bases are TGTGCCAGCAGTTACTCGGGCAGGGGACCTCTGTACTTC. Its protein product is CASSYSGRGPLYF.